A single sample is the source of the 12 T cell receptor beta chains below, sequenced in a study of blood T cells in healthy people across ages. Primed by a sample-barcoded 5' primer and a J-beta primer mix, a second PCR proceeded for 7 to 11 cycles. TCRdb ran MiXCR on the 5' RACE reads and lists one entry per CDR3 protein. In the table there are around 1,900,000 distinct CDR3 sequences, 35% to 50% of which are singletons. Sample: blood. These receptor sequences come from a human donor in good health.

This chain links TRBV11-3 with TRBJ2-3; D may be TRBD1 (5 bases). The CDR3 loop spans 17 amino acids. Germline CDR1 and CDR2: SGHNT and YENEEA. With 5 bases removed from V and 5 bases from J, the gap between germline ends came to 23 bases. CDR3 protein: CASSPGVGQGARDTQYF. The CDR3 nucleotides read TGTGCCAGCAGCCCTGGGGTGGGTCAGGGTGCCAGAGATACGCAGTATTTT.

This clonotype appeared a few times. The chain recombines TRBV6-2 or TRBV6-3 with TRBJ1-2; D remains ambiguous. This CDR3 has 14 residues. V lost 7 bases and J lost 7, with 19 bases in between. CDR1 and CDR2 (germline): MNHEY, SVGEGT. CDR3 protein: CASTRTEISLGYTF. CDR3 nucleotides: TGTGCCAGCACAAGGACGGAAATATCACTTGGCTACACCTTC.

This clonotype showed up just a few times. The rearrangement links TRBV4-1 to TRBJ2-3; 8 bases map to TRBD1. CDR3 length equals 16 residues. The V and J ends lost 0 bases and 4 bases, in that order; junction bases with no gene match: 6. CDR1 and CDR2 (germline): MGHRA, YSYEKL. Written as DNA, the CDR3 is TGCGCCAGCAGCCAAGATCTCCTACAGGGGGCAGATACGCAGTATTTT. Its protein product is CASSQDLLQGADTQYF.

This clonotype was counted only a few times. The chain joins TRBV5-6 to TRBJ2-5; D perhaps matches TRBD2 (5 bases). V was pared by 2 bases and J by 1 base, with 12 bases between. CDR1 SGHDT and CDR2 YYEEEE come from the germline V gene. CDR3 length: 15 residues. CDR3 protein: CASSFLAVVQETQYF. The CDR3 nucleotides are TGTGCCAGCAGCTTCCTAGCTGTGGTCCAAGAGACCCAGTACTTC.

This clonotype was recorded many times. The rearrangement links TRBV11-2 to TRBJ2-7; D is uncertain. Germline CDR1 is SGHAT and CDR2 is FQNNGV. The CDR3 is 16 residues long. Trimming left V 1 base short and J 4 bases short, with 17 bases between. The CDR3 sequence: CASSLGPDARNYEQYF. For the CDR3, the DNA is TGTGCCAGCAGCTTAGGCCCCGACGCGAGGAATTACGAGCAGTACTTC.

The rearrangement joins TRBV28 to TRBJ1-1; tentatively, D is TRBD1 (6 bases). Trimming cost V 8 bases and J 2 bases, with 21 bases left between them. CDR3 length: 16 amino acids. Germline V gene lookup returns CDR1 MDHEN and CDR2 SYDVKM. CDR3 coding DNA: TGTGCCAGCTTCCCTCCCTTGGGGGCAGACAACACTGAAGCTTTCTTT. It is translated as CASFPPLGADNTEAFF. The full variable domain, with the rest looked up from reference TRBV28 and TRBJ1-1, is DVKVTQSSRYLVKRTGEKVFLECVQDMDHENMFWYRQDPGLGLRLIYFSYDVKMKEKGDIPEGYSVSREKKERFSLILESASTNQTSMYLCASFPPLGADNTEAFFGQGTRLTVV.

The J gene is TRBJ2-1, the V gene TRBV7-3, with TRBD2 identical over 9 bases. After removal of 2 bases from V and 0 bases from J, the junction contained 8 bases not matched to a gene. Per the germline V gene, CDR1 is SGHTA and CDR2 is FQGTGA. The CDR3 is made up of 18 amino acids. In nucleotides, the CDR3 is TGTGCCAGCAGCTTATTCCCTAGCGGGGCCAGCTCCTACAATGAGCAGTTCTTC. Its translation is CASSLFPSGASSYNEQFF.

V and J are TRBV28 and TRBJ1-2; D might be TRBD1 (5 bases). Per germline, CDR1 MDHEN and CDR2 SYDVKM. The length of the CDR3 is 11 residues. Trimming left V 6 bases short and J 8 bases short, with 10 bases between. In DNA form, the CDR3 reads TGTGCCAGCAGACAGGATCGGGGCTACACCTTC. It translates to CASRQDRGYTF.

This clonotype was seen just once. This chain links TRBV5-1 with TRBJ2-1, with a possible D match to TRBD2 (5 bases). Trimming left V 0 bases short and J 9 bases short, with 16 bases between. Per the germline V gene, CDR1 is SGHRS and CDR2 is YFSETQ. The CDR3 is 15 residues long. The CDR3 sequence: CASSLEALLGSEQFF. In DNA form, the CDR3 reads TGCGCCAGCAGCTTGGAGGCACTGCTTGGGAGTGAGCAGTTCTTC.

There are a few counts of this clonotype. The chain combines TRBV20-1 with TRBJ2-4, with TRBD2 as a possible D gene (6 bases). V gave up 0 bases and J gave up 13 bases, with 19 bases separating them. The CDR3 contains 14 residues. The germline gives CDR1 DFQATT, CDR2 SNEGSKA (reference sequence). CDR3 in amino acids: CSARDSGELSGQYF. The CDR3 bases are TGCAGTGCTAGAGATAGTGGCGAGTTAAGCGGGCAGTACTTC.

In nucleotides, the CDR3 is TGTGCCAGCAGTTTAATCTGGACTGAAGCTTTCTTT. Amino acid sequence: CASSLIWTEAFF. The chain joins TRBV28 to TRBJ1-1; no definite D call. CDR1 and CDR2 from the germline V gene are MDHEN and SYDVKM. The CDR3 runs to 12 residues. V shed 2 bases and J shed 5 bases, with 6 bases lying between them.

There are a few counts of this clonotype. J is TRBJ1-1 and V is TRBV12-3 or TRBV12-4, with a weak D call TRBD1 (6 bases). The CDR3 spans 12 residues. Trimming took 3 bases from V and 11 from J, leaving 13 bases between them. CDR3 residues: CASSFTGFVAFF. The CDR3 DNA sequence: TGTGCCAGCAGTTTTACAGGGTTTGTTGCTTTCTTT.